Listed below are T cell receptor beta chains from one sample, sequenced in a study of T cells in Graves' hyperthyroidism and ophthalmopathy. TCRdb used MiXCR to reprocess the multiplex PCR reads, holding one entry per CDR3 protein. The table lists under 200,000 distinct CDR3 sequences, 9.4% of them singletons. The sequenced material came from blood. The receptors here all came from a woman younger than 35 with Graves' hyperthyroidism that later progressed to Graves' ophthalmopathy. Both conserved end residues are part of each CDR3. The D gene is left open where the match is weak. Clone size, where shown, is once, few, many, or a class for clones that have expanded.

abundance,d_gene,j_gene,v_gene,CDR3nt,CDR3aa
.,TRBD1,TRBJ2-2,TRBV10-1,TGCGCCAGCAGTGCCGGGACAGGGGCGACGCACACCGGGGAGCTGTTTTTT,CASSAGTGATHTGELFF
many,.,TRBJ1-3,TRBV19,TGTGCCAGTAGTAACCCCCGTCAGGGCCCCTCTGGAAACACCATATATTTT,CASSNPRQGPSGNTIYF
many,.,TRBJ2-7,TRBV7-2,TGTGCCAGCAGCTTAACTGAGGACGGATCCTTCTACGAGCAGTACTTC,CASSLTEDGSFYEQYF
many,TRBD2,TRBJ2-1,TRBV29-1,TGCAGCGTGGGTTCGCGGGGGACCTACAATGAGCAGTTCTTC,CSVGSRGTYNEQFF
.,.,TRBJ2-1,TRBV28,TGTGCCAGCAGGGAGGAGACAGAACGATCCTACAATGAGCAGTTCTTC,CASREETERSYNEQFF
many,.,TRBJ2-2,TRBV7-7,TGTGCCAGCAGCTTACTTAGCACCGGGGAGCTGTTTTTT,CASSLLSTGELFF
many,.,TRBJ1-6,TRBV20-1,TGCAGTGCTTACGGACTAGGGAATTCACCCCTCCACTTT,CSAYGLGNSPLHF
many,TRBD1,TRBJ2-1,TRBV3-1,TGTGCCAGCAGCCGGGACAGGGCCTCCTACAATGAGCAGTTCTTC,CASSRDRASYNEQFF
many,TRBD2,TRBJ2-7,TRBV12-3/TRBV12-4,TGTGCCAGCAGTTTAACTAGCGGAAACTACGAGCAGTACTTC,CASSLTSGNYEQYF
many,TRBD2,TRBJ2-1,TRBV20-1,TGCAGTGCCGTCCCCCTAGCGGGAGACTACAATGAGCAGTTCTTC,CSAVPLAGDYNEQFF
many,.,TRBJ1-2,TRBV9,TGTGCCAGCAGCCCCCGGCAGGGCGGATTCGGTGGCTACACCTTC,CASSPRQGGFGGYTF
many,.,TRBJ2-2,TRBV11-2,TGTGCCAGCAGCTGGGACGATTACACCGGGGAGCTGTTTTTT,CASSWDDYTGELFF
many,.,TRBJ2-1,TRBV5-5,TGTGCCAGCAGCTTGGTCCAGGGGAAAATGAATGAGCAGTTCTTC,CASSLVQGKMNEQFF
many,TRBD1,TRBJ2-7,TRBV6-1,TGTGCCAGCAGGCAGGGGGCCTACGAGCAGTACTTC,CASRQGAYEQYF
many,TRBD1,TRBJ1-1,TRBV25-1,TGTGCCAGCAGTCCACGACAGGGAAGACGGGTTACTGAAGCTTTCTTT,CASSPRQGRRVTEAFF
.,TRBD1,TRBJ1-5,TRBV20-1,TGCAGTGCTACCCCCCCTTATAAGGGGGCGGTTAGCAATCAGCCCCAGCATTTT,CSATPPYKGAVSNQPQHF
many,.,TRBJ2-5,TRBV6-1,TGTGCCAGCAGTCTCGCGGACATCAAAGAGACCCAGTACTTC,CASSLADIKETQYF
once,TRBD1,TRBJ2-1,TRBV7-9,TGTGCCAGCAGCTTGGGACAGGGGGCGCGGGATGAGCAGTTCTTC,CASSLGQGARDEQFF
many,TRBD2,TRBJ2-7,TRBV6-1,TGTGCCAGCACCGAATGGGACGGGGGGATCACCTACGAGCAGTACTTC,CASTEWDGGITYEQYF
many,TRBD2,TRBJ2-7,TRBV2,TGTGCCAGCAGCCCGCGGCTAGCGGGAGTTGAAAAGCAGTACTTC,CASSPRLAGVEKQYF
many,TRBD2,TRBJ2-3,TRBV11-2,TGTGCCAGCAGCTCTCTGGCGGGGGGATCAGATACGCAGTATTTT,CASSSLAGGSDTQYF
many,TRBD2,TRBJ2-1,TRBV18,TGTGCCAGCTCACCCGGACTAGCGGGAGTCTACAATGAGCAGTTCTTC,CASSPGLAGVYNEQFF
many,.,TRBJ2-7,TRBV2,TGTGCCACCAGGAAAGACCTGGGGACCTACGAGCAGTACTTC,CATRKDLGTYEQYF
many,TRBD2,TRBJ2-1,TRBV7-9,TGTGCCAGCAGGGATAAGCGCGGGAGGTACTCCTACAATGAGCAGTTCTTC,CASRDKRGRYSYNEQFF
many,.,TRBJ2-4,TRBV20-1,TGCAGTGCTAGAGAGCTACTAGCCAAAAACATTCAGTACTTC,CSARELLAKNIQYF